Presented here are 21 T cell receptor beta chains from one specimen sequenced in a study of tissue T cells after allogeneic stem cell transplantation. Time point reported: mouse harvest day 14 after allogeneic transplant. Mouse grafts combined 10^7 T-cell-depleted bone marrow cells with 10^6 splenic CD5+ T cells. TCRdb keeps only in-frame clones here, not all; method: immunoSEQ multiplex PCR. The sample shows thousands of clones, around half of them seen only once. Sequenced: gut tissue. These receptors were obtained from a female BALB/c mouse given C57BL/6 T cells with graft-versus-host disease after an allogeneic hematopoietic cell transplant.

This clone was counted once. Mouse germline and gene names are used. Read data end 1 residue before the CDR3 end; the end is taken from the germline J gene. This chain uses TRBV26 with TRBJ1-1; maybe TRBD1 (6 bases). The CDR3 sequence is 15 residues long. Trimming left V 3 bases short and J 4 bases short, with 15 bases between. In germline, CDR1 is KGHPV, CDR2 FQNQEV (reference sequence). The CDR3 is CASSLGRGRSTEVFF. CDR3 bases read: TGTGCCAGCAGTCTCGGCAGGGGACGGAGCACAGAAGTCTTC.

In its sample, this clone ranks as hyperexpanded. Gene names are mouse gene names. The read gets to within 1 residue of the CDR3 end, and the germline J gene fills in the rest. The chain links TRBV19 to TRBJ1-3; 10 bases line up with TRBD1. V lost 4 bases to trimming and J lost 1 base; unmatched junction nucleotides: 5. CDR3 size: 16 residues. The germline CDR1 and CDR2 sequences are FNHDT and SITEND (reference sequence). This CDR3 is CASSAGTGASGNTLYF. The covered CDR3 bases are TGTGCCAGCAGTGCCGGGACAGGGGCCTCTGGAAATACGCTCTAT.

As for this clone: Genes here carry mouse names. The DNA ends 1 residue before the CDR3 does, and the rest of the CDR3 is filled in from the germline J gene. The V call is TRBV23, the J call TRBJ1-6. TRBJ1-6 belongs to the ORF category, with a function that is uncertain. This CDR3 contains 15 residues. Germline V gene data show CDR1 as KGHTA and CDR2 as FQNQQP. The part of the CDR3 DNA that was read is TGCTCCAGCAGTCAATCGGGGGGGGGTAATTCGCCCCTCTAC. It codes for CSSSQSGGGNSPLY. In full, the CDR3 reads CSSSQSGGGNSPLYF.

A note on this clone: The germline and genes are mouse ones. The CDR3 bases that were read are TGTGCCAGCAGTGATGCAGGCCACAACACCTTGTAC. Translating gives CASSDAGHNTLY. The entire CDR3 protein reads CASSDAGHNTLYF. The V call is TRBV13-1, the J call TRBJ2-4, with D unclear. The read gets to within 1 residue of the CDR3 end, and the germline J gene fills in the rest. Between the trimmed V and J ends, which lost 0 bases and 6 bases, there was a span of 8 bases. The CDR3 is 13 amino acids. In germline, CDR1 is NSHNY, CDR2 SYGAGN.

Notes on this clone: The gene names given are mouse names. CDR3 in amino acids: CASSLAGKDTQYF. CDR3 DNA (partial): TGTGCCAGCAGTTTAGCCGGGAAAGACACCCAGTAC. The V gene is TRBV15, the J gene TRBJ2-5; D gene ambiguous. The read gets to within 1 residue of the CDR3 end, and the germline J gene fills in the rest. The CDR3 sequence is 13 residues long. Trimming cost V 0 bases and J 4 bases, with 5 bases left between them. The germline V gene encodes CDR1 SGHND and CDR2 FRSKSL.

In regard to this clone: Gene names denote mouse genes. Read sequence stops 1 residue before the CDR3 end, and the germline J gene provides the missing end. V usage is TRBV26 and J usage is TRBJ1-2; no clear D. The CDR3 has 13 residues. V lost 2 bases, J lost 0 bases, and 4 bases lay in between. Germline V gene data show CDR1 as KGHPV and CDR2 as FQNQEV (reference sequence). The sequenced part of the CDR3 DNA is TGTGCCAGCAGTCTGCGAGCAAACTCCGACTACACC. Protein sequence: CASSLRANSDYT. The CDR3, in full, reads CASSLRANSDYTF.

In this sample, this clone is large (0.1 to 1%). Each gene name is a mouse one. The CDR3 reads CASSLDGGGYEQYF. The CDR3 bases that were read are TGTGCCAGCTCTCTCGATGGGGGAGGCTATGAACAGTAC. The rearrangement uses TRBV12-2 and TRBJ2-7; TRBD2 might be the D (6 bases). The read ends 1 residue before the CDR3 terminus; that terminus is restored from the germline J gene. Trimming left V 0 bases short and J 3 bases short, with 11 bases between. This CDR3 spans 14 amino acids. Germline V CDR1 and CDR2: SGHLS, HYDKME.

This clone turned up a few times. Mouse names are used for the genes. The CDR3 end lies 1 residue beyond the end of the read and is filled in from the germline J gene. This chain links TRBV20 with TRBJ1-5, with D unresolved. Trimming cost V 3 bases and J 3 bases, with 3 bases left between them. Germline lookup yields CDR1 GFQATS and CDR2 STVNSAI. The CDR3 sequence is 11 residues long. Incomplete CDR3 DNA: TGTGGTGCTAGTAGCAACCAGGCTCCGCTT. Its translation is CGASSNQAPL. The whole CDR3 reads CGASSNQAPLF.

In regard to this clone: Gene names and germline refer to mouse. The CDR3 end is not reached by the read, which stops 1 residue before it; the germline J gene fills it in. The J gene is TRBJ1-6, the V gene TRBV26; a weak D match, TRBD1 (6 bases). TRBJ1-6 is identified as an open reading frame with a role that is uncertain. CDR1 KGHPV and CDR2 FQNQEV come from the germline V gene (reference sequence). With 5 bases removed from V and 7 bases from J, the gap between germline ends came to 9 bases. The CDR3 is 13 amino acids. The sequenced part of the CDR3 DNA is TGTGCCAGCAGTGGGGGCTGGAATTCGCCCCTCTAC. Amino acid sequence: CASSGGWNSPLY. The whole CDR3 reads CASSGGWNSPLYF.

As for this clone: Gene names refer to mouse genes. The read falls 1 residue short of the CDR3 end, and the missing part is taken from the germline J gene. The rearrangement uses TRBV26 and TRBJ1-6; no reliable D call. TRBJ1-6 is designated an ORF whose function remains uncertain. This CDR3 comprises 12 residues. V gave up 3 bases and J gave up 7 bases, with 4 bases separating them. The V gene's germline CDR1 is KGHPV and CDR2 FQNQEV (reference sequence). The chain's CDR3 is CASSLGNSPLYF. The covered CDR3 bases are TGTGCCAGCAGTCTTGGGAATTCGCCCCTCTAC.

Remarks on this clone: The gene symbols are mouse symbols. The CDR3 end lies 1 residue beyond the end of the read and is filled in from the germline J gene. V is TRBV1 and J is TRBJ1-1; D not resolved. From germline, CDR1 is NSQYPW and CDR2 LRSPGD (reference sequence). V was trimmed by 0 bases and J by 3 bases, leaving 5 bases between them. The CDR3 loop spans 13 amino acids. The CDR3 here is CTCSAERDTEVFF. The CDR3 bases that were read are TGCACCTGCAGTGCAGAACGGGACACAGAAGTCTTC.

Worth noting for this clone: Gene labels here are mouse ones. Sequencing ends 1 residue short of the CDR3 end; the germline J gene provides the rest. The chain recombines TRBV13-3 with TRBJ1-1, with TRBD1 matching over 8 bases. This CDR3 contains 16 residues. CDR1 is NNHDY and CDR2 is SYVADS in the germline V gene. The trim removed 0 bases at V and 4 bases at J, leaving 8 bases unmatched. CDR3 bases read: TGTGCCAGCAGTGATGGGGCAGGGGGCAGGGGCACAGAAGTCTTC. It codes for CASSDGAGGRGTEVF. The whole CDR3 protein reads CASSDGAGGRGTEVFF.

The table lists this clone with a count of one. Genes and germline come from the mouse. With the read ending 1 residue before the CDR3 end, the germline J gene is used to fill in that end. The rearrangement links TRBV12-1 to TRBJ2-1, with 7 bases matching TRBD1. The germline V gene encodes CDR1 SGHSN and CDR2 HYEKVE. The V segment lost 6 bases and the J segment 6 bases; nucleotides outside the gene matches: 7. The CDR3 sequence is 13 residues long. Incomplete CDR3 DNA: TGTGCCAGCAGCTTACAGGGGTTTGCTGAGCAGTTC. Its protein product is CASSLQGFAEQF. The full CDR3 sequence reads CASSLQGFAEQFF.

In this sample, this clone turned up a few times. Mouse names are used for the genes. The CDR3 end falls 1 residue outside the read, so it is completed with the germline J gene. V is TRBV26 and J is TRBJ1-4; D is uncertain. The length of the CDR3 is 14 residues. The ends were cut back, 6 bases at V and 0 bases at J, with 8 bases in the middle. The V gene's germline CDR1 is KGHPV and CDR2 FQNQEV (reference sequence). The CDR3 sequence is CASSLEISNERLFF. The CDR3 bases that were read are TGTGCCAGCAGCCTAGAAATTTCCAACGAAAGATTATTT.

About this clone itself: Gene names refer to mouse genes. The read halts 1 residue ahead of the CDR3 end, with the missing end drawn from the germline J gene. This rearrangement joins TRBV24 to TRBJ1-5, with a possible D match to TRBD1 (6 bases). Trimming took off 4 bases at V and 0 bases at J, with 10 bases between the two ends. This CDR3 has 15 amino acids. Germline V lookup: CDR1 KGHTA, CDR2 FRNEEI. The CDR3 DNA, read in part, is TGTGCCAGCAGTCCGGGGACAAATAACAACCAGGCTCCGCTT. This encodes CASSPGTNNNQAPL. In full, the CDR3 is CASSPGTNNNQAPLF.

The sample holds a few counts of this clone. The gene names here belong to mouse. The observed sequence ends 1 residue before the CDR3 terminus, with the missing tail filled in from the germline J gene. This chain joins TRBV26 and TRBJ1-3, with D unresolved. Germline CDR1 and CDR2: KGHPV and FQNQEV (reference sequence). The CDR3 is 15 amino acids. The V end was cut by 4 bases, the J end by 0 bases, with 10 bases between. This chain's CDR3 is CASSRGQVSGNTLYF. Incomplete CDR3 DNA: TGTGCCAGCAGTCGCGGTCAGGTTTCTGGAAATACGCTCTAT.

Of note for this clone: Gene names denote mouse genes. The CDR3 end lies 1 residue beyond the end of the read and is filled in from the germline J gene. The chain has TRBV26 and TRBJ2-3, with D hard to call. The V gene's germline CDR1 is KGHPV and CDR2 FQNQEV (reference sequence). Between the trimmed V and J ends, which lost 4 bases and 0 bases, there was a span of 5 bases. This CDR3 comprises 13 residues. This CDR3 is CASSRLSAETLYF. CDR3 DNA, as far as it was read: TGTGCCAGCAGTCGCCTTAGTGCAGAAACGCTGTAT.

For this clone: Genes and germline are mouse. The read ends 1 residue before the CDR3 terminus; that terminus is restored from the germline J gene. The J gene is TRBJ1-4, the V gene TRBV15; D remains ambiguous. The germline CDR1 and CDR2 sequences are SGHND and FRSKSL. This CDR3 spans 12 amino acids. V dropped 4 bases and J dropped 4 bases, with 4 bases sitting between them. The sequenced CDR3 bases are TGTGCCAGCAGTTGGGGCAACGAAAGATTATTT. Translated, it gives CASSWGNERLF. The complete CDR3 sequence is CASSWGNERLFF.

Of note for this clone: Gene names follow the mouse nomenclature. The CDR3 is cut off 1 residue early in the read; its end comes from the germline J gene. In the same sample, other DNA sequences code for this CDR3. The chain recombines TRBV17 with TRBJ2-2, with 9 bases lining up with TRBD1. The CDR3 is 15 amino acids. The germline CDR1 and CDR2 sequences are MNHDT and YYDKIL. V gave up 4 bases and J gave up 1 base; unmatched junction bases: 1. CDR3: CASSTGQGNTGQLYF. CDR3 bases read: TGTGCTAGCAGTACGGGACAGGGAAACACCGGGCAGCTCTAC.

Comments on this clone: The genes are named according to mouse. Partial CDR3 DNA: TGTGCCAGCAGTCGCGGGGATAGTTTTTCTGGAAATACGCTCTAT. This codes for CASSRGDSFSGNTLY. The whole CDR3 region reads CASSRGDSFSGNTLYF. The rearrangement links TRBV22 to TRBJ1-3. Read coverage stops 1 residue before the CDR3 terminus; the germline J gene supplies the remainder. TRBV22 is a known pseudogene. The CDR3 totals 16 residues.

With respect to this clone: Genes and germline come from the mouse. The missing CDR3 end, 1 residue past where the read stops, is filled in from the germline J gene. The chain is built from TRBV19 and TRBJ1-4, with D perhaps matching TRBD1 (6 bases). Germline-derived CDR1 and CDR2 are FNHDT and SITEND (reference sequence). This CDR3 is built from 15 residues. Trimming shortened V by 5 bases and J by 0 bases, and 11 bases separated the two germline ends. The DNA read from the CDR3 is TGTGCCAGCAGGCTCACAGGGATTTCCAACGAAAGATTATTT. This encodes CASRLTGISNERLF. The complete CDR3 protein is CASRLTGISNERLFF.